The T cell receptor (beta chain) under discussion was sequenced for a study of cytomegalovirus exposure and HLA in healthy donors. The study's findings and limits: The study labeled roughly 160 TCR beta chains cytomegalovirus-associated. Per a later analysis, HLA-associated TCR beta chains showed more clonal expansion than other, equally common TCR beta chains. For most TCR beta V segments, an earlier analysis put the productive rate at about 87% or about 30% of the time. Rarity marked most TCR sequences, yet some public TCRs occurred in many donors.

Researchers ran the PCR with 60 Vbeta and 13 Jbeta primers. TCRdb's table, derived via immunoSEQ multiplex PCR, lists solely in-frame clones and lacks some. The table lists about 150,000 clones, around 84% of them singletons, with 1.9% in the top ten. To note about this clone: Antigen specificity is unknown. The sample holds other DNA sequences that translate to the same CDR3.

What was sequenced was PBMCs. The origin of this receptor is a man aged 18 to 35 in good health and CMV-seronegative.

CDR3 DNA: TGTGCCACCAGCAGGGGACTAGAGACCCAGTACTTC. Amino acid sequence: CATSRGLETQYF. V and J are TRBV15 and TRBJ2-5, with D tentatively TRBD2 (6 bases). V gave up 3 bases and J gave up 4 bases, with 6 bases separating them. The CDR3 length is 12 residues. Germline CDR1 is LNHNV and CDR2 is YYDKDF (reference sequence).